One sample yielded the 26 T cell receptor beta chains listed below, sequenced in a study of T cells in Graves' hyperthyroidism and ophthalmopathy. Researchers amplified the TCR beta CDR3 regions from RNA transcripts. The HTBI primer set drove a first-round RT-PCR of the TCR CDR3. TCRdb fed the multiplex PCR reads into MiXCR, producing one record per CDR3 protein. This table has 500,000 to 600,000 distinct CDR3 sequences, around 20% appearing once. Sequencing used blood. Receptors were obtained from a man aged 40-49 years with Graves' ophthalmopathy.

The chain joins TRBV10-3 to TRBJ2-7; the D is unclear. In germline, CDR1 is ENHRY, CDR2 SYGVKD. Deletions cut 4 bases from V and 6 bases from J, with 10 bases between. The CDR3 runs to 12 residues. In DNA form, the CDR3 reads TGTGCCATCAGTGGGTATACCCCCGAGCAGTACTTC. As protein: CAISGYTPEQYF.

This clonotype has a handful of counts. This chain links TRBV12-3 or TRBV12-4 with TRBJ2-1; 10 bases fit TRBD1. Germline trimming cut 3 bases from V and 4 bases from J; bases unmatched to any gene: 6. This CDR3 spans 16 amino acids. DNA for the CDR3: TGTGCCAGCAGTTTTTTTCCGGGACAGGGGTACAATGAGCAGTTCTTC. Amino acids: CASSFFPGQGYNEQFF.

This clonotype was seen repeatedly, ten times or more. The chain combines TRBV2 with TRBJ2-7; D is uncertain. The germline gives CDR1 SNHLY, CDR2 FYNNEI. The V gene lost 3 bases and the J gene lost 8 bases, with 17 bases spanning the gap. The CDR3 contains 14 residues. The CDR3 bases are TGTGCCAGCAGTGAGGCCCCGCCTCCATACCAGCAGTACTTC. Its protein product is CASSEAPPPYQQYF.

The sample holds a few counts of this clonotype. The chain employs TRBV7-9 and TRBJ2-3, with TRBD2 matching 12 bases. The CDR3 covers 17 residues. The ends lost 4 bases at V and 1 base at J; junction bases unmatched: 6. The V gene's germline CDR1 is SEHNR and CDR2 FQNEAQ (reference sequence). The CDR3 loop reads CASSSFRLAGGTDTQYF. The CDR3 nucleotides read TGTGCCAGCAGCTCCTTTCGACTAGCGGGGGGCACAGATACGCAGTATTTT.

The genes are TRBV12-3 or TRBV12-4 and TRBJ2-1, with 8 positions matching TRBD1. V was pared by 6 bases and J by 10 bases, with 11 bases of the junction left unmatched. This CDR3 comprises 14 residues. The CDR3 nucleotides read TGTGCCAGCAGCCAGGACAGGGATGTGCCCGAGCAGTTCTTC. Translation gives CASSQDRDVPEQFF.

This clonotype came up many times. The chain carries TRBV3-1 and TRBJ2-3, with a tentative D call TRBD2 (5 bases). The germline V gene has CDR1 LGHDT and CDR2 YNNKEL (reference sequence). V lost 1 base to trimming and J lost 0 bases, with 5 bases between them. There are 14 residues in the CDR3. The CDR3 DNA is TGTGCCAGCAGCCAAGGGACTAGCACAGATACGCAGTATTTT. Protein: CASSQGTSTDTQYF.

V usage is TRBV9 and J usage is TRBJ1-6, with TRBD1 matching 8 bases. J gave up 9 bases and V 0 bases, and 5 bases lay outside the gene matches. Germline V CDR1 and CDR2: SGDLS, YYNGEE. The CDR3 contains 15 residues. The CDR3 DNA follows: TGTGCCAGCAGCGTAGGAGGACAGGGTGGTTCACCCCTCCACTTT. Protein: CASSVGGQGGSPLHF.

The CDR3 region is CASSQATGGMNEQFF. The CDR3 DNA follows: TGTGCCAGCAGCCAAGCGACAGGGGGTATGAATGAGCAGTTCTTC. The V and J genes are TRBV14 and TRBJ2-1; 9 nucleotides agree with TRBD1. Looked up from germline, CDR1 is SGHDN and CDR2 is FVKESK. CDR3 length equals 15 residues. V lost 1 base to trimming and J lost 7 bases; unmatched junction nucleotides: 5.

The J gene is TRBJ1-2, the V gene TRBV7-8; possibly TRBD1 for D (6 bases). CDR1 is SGHVS and CDR2 is FQNEAQ in the germline V gene. Trimming removed 0 bases at V and 5 bases at J, with 10 bases between. The CDR3 contains 14 residues. CDR3 amino acids: CASSLARGTYGYTF. In DNA, the CDR3 is TGTGCCAGCAGCTTAGCTAGGGGGACATATGGCTACACCTTC.

The sample holds one count of this clonotype. The rearrangement uses TRBV10-2 and TRBJ2-1; D remains ambiguous. CDR3 length: 12 amino acids. V was cut by 4 bases and J by 8 bases, with 9 bases left in between. Germline V gives CDR1 WSHSY, CDR2 SAAADI. This CDR3 reads CASSGVRDEQFF. The DNA of the CDR3 is TGCGCCAGCAGTGGGGTTAGGGATGAGCAGTTCTTC.

This chain connects TRBV24-1 to TRBJ1-5; a possible D gene is TRBD1 (6 bases). CDR1 and CDR2 (germline): KGHDR, SFDVKD. V dropped 4 bases and J dropped 3 bases, with 21 bases sitting between them. The CDR3 is 18 amino acids. CDR3 DNA sequence: TGTGCCACCAGTGAGGCCCGCCGGACAGAAAATTTCAATCAGCCCCAGCATTTT. Amino acid sequence: CATSEARRTENFNQPQHF.

CDR3 protein: CASSPRSGVQTDTQYF. The CDR3 region has the DNA TGTGCCAGCAGCCCCCGCAGTGGGGTGCAGACAGATACGCAGTATTTT. J is TRBJ2-3 and V is TRBV7-9; D uncertain. V lost 5 bases, J lost 3 bases, and 18 bases lay in between. Germline loops: CDR1 SEHNR, CDR2 FQNEAQ (reference sequence). This CDR3 is 16 amino acids long.

This clonotype was seen more than once but under ten times. The J gene is TRBJ2-1, the V gene TRBV13, with 13 positions matching TRBD2. V trimming: 0 bases; J trimming: 13 bases; junction bases outside the gene matches: 6. CDR3 size: 15 residues. Germline CDR1 is PRHDT and CDR2 is FYEKMQ (reference sequence). The CDR3 spells CASSLGTSGGPTQFF. As DNA, the CDR3 is TGTGCCAGCAGCTTAGGGACTAGCGGGGGGCCCACCCAGTTCTTC.

In the case of this clonotype: Mismatch with germline at one junction end may stem from a read error. The V gene is TRBV12-3 or TRBV12-4, the J gene TRBJ1-1; no definite D call. There are 12 residues in the CDR3. The CDR3 loop is CAGSLNARKAFF. The CDR3 DNA sequence: TGTGCCGGCAGTTTAAATGCGAGAAAAGCTTTCTTT.

This clonotype was observed at least ten times. The rearrangement uses TRBV5-8 and TRBJ1-1; D unresolved. The CDR3 extends over 17 amino acids. Germline CDR1 SGHTS, CDR2 YDEGEE. The V and J ends lost 3 bases and 0 bases respectively, with 18 bases between them. DNA for the CDR3: TGTGCCAGCAGCTCCCAAGAAGGGCTTACCATGAACACTGAAGCTTTCTTT. Translated: CASSSQEGLTMNTEAFF.

This clonotype has a handful of counts. The chain is built from TRBV7-6 and TRBJ2-5; D unclear. Trimming took 6 bases from V and 3 from J, leaving 14 bases between them. Germline CDR1 SGHVS, CDR2 FNYEAQ. The CDR3 runs 14 residues. The DNA of the CDR3 is TGTGCCAGCAGTCCCCTTACCATCGAAGAGACCCAGTACTTC. Translating it yields CASSPLTIEETQYF. The variable domain in full, with the rest retrieved from reference TRBV7-6 and TRBJ2-5, is GAGVSQSPRYKVTKRGQDVALRCDPISGHVSLYWYRQALGQGPEFLTYFNYEAQQDKSGLPNDRFSAERPEGSISTLTIQRTEQRDSAMYRCASSPLTIEETQYFGPGTRLLVL.

This clonotype was counted only a few times. This chain uses TRBV7-6 with TRBJ1-4, with D possibly matching TRBD1 (6 bases). V lost 2 bases and J 8 bases, leaving 21 bases between the germline ends. This CDR3 has 17 amino acids. The V gene's germline CDR1 is SGHVS and CDR2 FNYEAQ. CDR3 sequence reads: CASSLPAAGAQSEKLFF. DNA for the CDR3: TGTGCCAGCAGCTTACCTGCCGCGGGGGCTCAGAGCGAAAAACTGTTTTTT.

The J gene is TRBJ2-1, the V gene TRBV20-1; 8 bases agree with TRBD2. The J call is doubtful: the DNA matches TRBJ2-7 better. The CDR3 length is 17 residues. Germline V lookup: CDR1 DFQATT, CDR2 SNEGSKA (reference sequence). The CDR3 bases are TGCAGTGCTAGAGACCCGTGGCGGGAGGCCTCCTACAATGAGCAGTACTTC. Its translation: CSARDPWREASYNEQYF.

This clonotype was counted only a few times. CDR3 coding DNA: TGCGCCAGCAGCTTGGATGGGGCCGCGCCGTTCGAGCAGTACTTC. It is translated as CASSLDGAAPFEQYF. The chain is built from TRBV5-1 and TRBJ2-7, with D tentatively TRBD1 (5 bases). The length of the CDR3 is 15 residues. The V gene's germline CDR1 is SGHRS and CDR2 YFSETQ. Trimming took off 0 bases at V and 6 bases at J, with 16 bases between the two ends.

There are a few counts of this clonotype. J is TRBJ1-1 and V is TRBV9; the D is unclear. The CDR3 covers 13 residues. Germline V lookup: CDR1 SGDLS, CDR2 YYNGEE. Trimming cost V 0 bases and J 3 bases, with 6 bases left between them. CDR3 sequence reads: CASSVELYTEAFF. The CDR3 DNA sequence: TGTGCCAGCAGCGTAGAGTTATACACTGAAGCTTTCTTT. Based on the CDR3 plus reference TRBV9 and TRBJ1-1, the full variable domain is DSGVTQTPKHLITATGQRVTLRCSPRSGDLSVYWYQQSLDQGLQFLIQYYNGEERAKGNILERFSAQQFPDLHSELNLSSLELGDSALYFCASSVELYTEAFFGQGTRLTVV.

This clonotype was detected many times. The V and J genes are TRBV3-1 and TRBJ1-5; D unclear. The CDR3 loop spans 12 amino acids. V dropped 1 base and J dropped 3 bases, with 1 base sitting between them. Germline CDR1 reads LGHDT; CDR2 reads YNNKEL (reference sequence). Here the CDR3 DNA reads TGTGCCAGCAGCCAAGCCAATCAGCCCCAGCATTTT. Its translation: CASSQANQPQHF. The full variable domain, completed using reference TRBV3-1 and TRBJ1-5, is DTAVSQTPKYLVTQMGNDKSIKCEQNLGHDTMYWYKQDSKKFLKIMFSYNNKELIINETVPNRFSPKSPDKAHLNLHINSLELGDSAVYFCASSQANQPQHFGDGTRLSIL.

This clonotype was observed a handful of times. The rearrangement links TRBV3-1 to TRBJ1-2, with D perhaps TRBD1 (5 bases). Germline V lookup: CDR1 LGHDT, CDR2 YNNKEL (reference sequence). This CDR3 contains 14 residues. Trimming took off 5 bases at V and 4 bases at J, with 14 bases between the two ends. CDR3 bases: TGTGCCAGCAGCTCGCCCGGGGGGACCTATGGCTACACCTTC. The encoded protein is CASSSPGGTYGYTF.

In the case of this clonotype: Given a much more abundant clone one base away, this may be a read error. The V and J genes are TRBV7-9 and TRBJ2-5, with D possibly TRBD1 on 6 matching bases. Germline loops: CDR1 SEHNR, CDR2 FQNEAQ (reference sequence). Trimming removed 8 bases from V and 1 base from J, with 17 bases in between. CDR3 size: 15 residues. CDR3 amino acids: CASGSLGQSQETQYF. The CDR3 region has the DNA TGTGCCAGCGGCTCCCTCGGACAGAGCCAAGAGACCCAGTACTTC.

The rearrangement links TRBV30 to TRBJ2-1, with 12 nucleotides matching TRBD1. The CDR3 is 15 residues long. Trimming at V came to 2 bases and at J to 7 bases, leaving 6 bases not matched to a gene. Germline V lookup: CDR1 GTSNPN, CDR2 SVGIG (reference sequence). The CDR3 DNA follows: TGTGCCTGGAGTAAGGGACAGGGGGCGCGGAATGAGCAGTTCTTC. Its protein is CAWSKGQGARNEQFF.

This clonotype was detected ten times or more. The chain has TRBV18 and TRBJ2-2; possibly TRBD1 for D (5 bases). The germline CDR1 and CDR2 sequences are KGHSH and LQKENI. The CDR3 is 15 amino acids. With 4 bases removed from V and 0 bases from J, the gap between germline ends came to 9 bases. CDR3 nucleotides: TGTGCCAGCTCACTGACAGATACGAACACCGGGGAGCTGTTTTTT. Translation: CASSLTDTNTGELFF.

Of note for this clonotype: A clone one base away is much larger, so this may be a read error. The V call is TRBV7-2, the J call TRBJ2-1, with TRBD2 identical over 14 bases. CDR3 size: 17 residues. Germline V gene sequence: CDR1 SGHTA, CDR2 FQGNSA. The CDR3 region has the DNA TGTGTCAGCAGCCGGACTAGCGGGGGGTTTTCCTACAATGAGCAGTTCTTC. It translates to CVSSRTSGGFSYNEQFF. Full variable domain (missing parts from reference TRBV7-2 and TRBJ2-1): GAGVSQSPSNKVTEKGKDVELRCDPISGHTALYWYRQSLGQGLEFLIYFQGNSAPDKSGLPSDRFSAERTGGSVSTLTIQRTQQEDSAVYLCVSSRTSGGFSYNEQFFGPGTRLTVL.